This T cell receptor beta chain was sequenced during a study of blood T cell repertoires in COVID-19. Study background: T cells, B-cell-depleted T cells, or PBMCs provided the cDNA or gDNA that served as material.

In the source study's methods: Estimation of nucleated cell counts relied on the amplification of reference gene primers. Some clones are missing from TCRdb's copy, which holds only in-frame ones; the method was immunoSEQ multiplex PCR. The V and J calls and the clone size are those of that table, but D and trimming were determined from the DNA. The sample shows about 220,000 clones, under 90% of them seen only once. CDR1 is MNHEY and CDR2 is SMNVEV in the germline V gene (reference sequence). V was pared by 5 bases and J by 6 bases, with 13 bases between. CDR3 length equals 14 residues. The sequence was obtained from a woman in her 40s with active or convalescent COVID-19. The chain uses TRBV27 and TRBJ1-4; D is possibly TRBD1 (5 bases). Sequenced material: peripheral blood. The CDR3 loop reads CASSPDGGYEKLFF. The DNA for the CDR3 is TGTGCCAGCAGTCCTGACGGGGGTTATGAAAAACTGTTTTTT. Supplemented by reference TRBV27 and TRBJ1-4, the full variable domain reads EAQVTQNPRYLITVTGKKLTVTCSQNMNHEYMSWYRQDPGLGLRQIYYSMNVEVTDKGDVPEGYKVSRKEKRNFPLILESPSPNQTSLYFCASSPDGGYEKLFFGSGTQLSVL.